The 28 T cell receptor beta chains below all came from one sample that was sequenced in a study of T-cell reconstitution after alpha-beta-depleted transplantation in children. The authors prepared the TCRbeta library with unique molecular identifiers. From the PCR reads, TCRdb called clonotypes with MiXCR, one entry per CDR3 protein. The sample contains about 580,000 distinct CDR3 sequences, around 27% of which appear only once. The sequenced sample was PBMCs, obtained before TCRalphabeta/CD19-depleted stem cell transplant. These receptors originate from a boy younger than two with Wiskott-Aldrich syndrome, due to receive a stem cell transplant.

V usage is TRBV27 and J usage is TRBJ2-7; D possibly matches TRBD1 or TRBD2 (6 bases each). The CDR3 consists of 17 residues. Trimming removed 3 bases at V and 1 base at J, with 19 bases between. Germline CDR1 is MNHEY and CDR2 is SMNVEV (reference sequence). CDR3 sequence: CASSFMGGSFSSYEQYF. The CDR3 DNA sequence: TGTGCCAGCAGTTTTATGGGGGGCTCCTTTTCTTCCTACGAGCAGTACTTC.

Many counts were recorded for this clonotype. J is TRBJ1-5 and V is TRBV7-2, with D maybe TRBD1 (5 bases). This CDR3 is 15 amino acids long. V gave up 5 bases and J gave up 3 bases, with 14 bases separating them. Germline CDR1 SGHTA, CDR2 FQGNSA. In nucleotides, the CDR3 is TGTGCCAGCAGCCCCCACGGGACGGTCAATCAGCCCCAGCATTTT. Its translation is CASSPHGTVNQPQHF.

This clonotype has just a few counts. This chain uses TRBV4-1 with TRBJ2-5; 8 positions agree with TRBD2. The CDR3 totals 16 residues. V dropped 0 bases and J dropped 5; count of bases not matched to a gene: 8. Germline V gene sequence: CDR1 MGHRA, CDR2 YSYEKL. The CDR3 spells CASSQEAGRAFETQYF. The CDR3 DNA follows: TGCGCCAGCAGCCAAGAGGCCGGGAGGGCCTTCGAGACCCAGTACTTC.

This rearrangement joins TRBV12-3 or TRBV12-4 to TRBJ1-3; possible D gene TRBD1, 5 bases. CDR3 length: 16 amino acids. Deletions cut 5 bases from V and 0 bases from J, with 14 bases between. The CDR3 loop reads CASSNRDVGSGNTIYF. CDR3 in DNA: TGTGCCAGCAGTAACCGGGACGTCGGCTCTGGAAACACCATATATTTT.

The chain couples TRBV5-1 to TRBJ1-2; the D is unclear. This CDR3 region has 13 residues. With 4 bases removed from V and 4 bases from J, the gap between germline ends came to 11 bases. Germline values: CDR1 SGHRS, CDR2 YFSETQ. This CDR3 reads CASSAAGTYGYTF. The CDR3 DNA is TGCGCCAGCAGCGCCGCGGGTACCTATGGCTACACCTTC.

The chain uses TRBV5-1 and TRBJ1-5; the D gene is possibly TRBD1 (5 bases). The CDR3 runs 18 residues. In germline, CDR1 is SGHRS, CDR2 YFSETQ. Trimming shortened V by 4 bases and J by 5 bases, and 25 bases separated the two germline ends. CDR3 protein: CASSAGDSHLKRDQPQHF. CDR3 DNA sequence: TGCGCCAGCAGCGCCGGTGACAGTCACCTCAAGCGGGATCAGCCCCAGCATTTT.

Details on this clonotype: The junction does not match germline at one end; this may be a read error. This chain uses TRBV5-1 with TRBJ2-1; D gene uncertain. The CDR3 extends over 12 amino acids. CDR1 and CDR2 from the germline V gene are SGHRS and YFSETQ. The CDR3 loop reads CASSLAFGQRLF. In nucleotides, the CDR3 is TGCGCCAGCAGCTTGGCCTTTGGCCAGAGGCTCTTC.

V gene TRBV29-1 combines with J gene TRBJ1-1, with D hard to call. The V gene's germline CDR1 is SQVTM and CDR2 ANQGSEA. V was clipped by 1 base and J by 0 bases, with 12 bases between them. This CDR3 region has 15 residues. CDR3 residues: CSVEGRTLLNTEAFF. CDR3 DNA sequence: TGCAGCGTTGAAGGCCGAACGCTTTTGAACACTGAAGCTTTCTTT. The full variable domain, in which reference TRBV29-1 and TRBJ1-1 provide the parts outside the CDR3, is SAVISQKPSRDICQRGTSLTIQCQVDSQVTMMFWYRQQPGQSLTLIATANQGSEATYESGFVIDKFPISRPNLTFSTLTVSNMSPEDSSIYLCSVEGRTLLNTEAFFGQGTRLTVV.

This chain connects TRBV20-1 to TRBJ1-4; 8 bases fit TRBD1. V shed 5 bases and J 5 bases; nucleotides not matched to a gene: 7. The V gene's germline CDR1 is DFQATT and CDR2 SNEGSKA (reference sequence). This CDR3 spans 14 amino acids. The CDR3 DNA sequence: TGCAGTGCTCTTTGGACAGGGTCAAATGAAAAACTGTTTTTT. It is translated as CSALWTGSNEKLFF.

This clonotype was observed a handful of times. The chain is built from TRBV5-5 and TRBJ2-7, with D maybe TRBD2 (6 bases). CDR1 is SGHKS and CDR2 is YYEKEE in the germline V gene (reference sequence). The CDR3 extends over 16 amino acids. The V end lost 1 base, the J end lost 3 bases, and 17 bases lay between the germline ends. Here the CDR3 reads CASSLSIREYRYEQYF. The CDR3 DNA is TGTGCCAGCAGCTTGTCCATACGGGAGTACCGCTACGAGCAGTACTTC.

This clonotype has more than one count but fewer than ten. The CDR3 spells CASSMGTGELFF. The CDR3 nucleotides read TGTGCCAGCTCCATGGGGACCGGGGAGCTGTTTTTT. This sequence joins TRBV2 and TRBJ2-2; D not certain. The CDR3 is 12 residues long. CDR1 is SNHLY and CDR2 is FYNNEI in the germline V gene. The V end was cut by 8 bases, the J end by 5 bases, with 9 bases between.

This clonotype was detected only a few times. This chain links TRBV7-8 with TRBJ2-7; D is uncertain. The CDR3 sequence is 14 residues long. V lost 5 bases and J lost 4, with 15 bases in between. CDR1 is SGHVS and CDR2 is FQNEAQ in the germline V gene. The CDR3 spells CASSQIGPFYEQYF. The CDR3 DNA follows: TGTGCCAGCAGCCAAATCGGGCCGTTTTACGAGCAGTACTTC.

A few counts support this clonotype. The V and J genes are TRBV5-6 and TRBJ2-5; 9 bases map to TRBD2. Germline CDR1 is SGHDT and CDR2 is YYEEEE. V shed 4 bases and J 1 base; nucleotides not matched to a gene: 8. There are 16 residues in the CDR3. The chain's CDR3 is CASSVSSGAPQETQYF. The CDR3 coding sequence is TGTGCCAGCAGCGTATCTAGCGGGGCCCCCCAAGAGACCCAGTACTTC.

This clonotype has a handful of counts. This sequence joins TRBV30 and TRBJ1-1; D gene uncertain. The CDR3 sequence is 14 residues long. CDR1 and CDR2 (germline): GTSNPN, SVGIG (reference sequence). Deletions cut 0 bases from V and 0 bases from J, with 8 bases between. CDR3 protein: CAWSVHPMNTEAFF. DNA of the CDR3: TGTGCCTGGAGTGTACACCCGATGAACACTGAAGCTTTCTTT.

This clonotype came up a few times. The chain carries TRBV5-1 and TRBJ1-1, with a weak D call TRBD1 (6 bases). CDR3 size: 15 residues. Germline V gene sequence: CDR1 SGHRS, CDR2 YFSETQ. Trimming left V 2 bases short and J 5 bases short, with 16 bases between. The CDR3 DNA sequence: TGCGCCAGCAGCTTTGGGACTACAGGGTTAACTGAAGCTTTCTTT. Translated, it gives CASSFGTTGLTEAFF. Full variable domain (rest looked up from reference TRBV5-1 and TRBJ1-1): KAGVTQTPRYLIKTRGQQVTLSCSPISGHRSVSWYQQTPGQGLQFLFEYFSETQRNKGNFPGRFSGRQFSNSRSEMNVSTLELGDSALYLCASSFGTTGLTEAFFGQGTRLTVV.

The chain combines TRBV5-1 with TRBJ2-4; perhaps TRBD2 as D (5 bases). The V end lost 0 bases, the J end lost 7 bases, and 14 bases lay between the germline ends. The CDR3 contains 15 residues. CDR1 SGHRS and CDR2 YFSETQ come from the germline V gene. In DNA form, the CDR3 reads TGCGCCAGCAGCTTGGAGTCGGATGCGGGTAACATTCAGTACTTC. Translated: CASSLESDAGNIQYF.

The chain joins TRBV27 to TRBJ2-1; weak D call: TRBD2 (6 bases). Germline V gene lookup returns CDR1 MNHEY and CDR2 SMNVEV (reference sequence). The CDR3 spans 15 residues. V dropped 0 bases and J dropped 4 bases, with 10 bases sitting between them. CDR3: CASSLSAGRYNEQFF. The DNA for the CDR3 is TGTGCCAGCAGTTTATCGGCGGGAAGGTACAATGAGCAGTTCTTC.

This chain's CDR3 is CASSRRDGEQYF. Here the CDR3 DNA reads TGTGCCAGCAGTCGCAGGGACGGCGAGCAGTACTTC. The rearrangement uses TRBV6-5 and TRBJ2-7; the D call may be TRBD1 or TRBD2 (5 bases each). This CDR3 is built from 12 residues. Germline CDR1 reads MNHEY; CDR2 reads SVGAGI. Trimming removed 5 bases at V and 6 bases at J, with 11 bases between.

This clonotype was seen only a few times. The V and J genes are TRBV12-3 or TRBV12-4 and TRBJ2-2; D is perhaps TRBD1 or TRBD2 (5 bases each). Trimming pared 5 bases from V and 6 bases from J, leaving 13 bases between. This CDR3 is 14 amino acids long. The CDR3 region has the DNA TGTGCCAGCAGTCGGGGCTTACCCGCCGGGGAGCTGTTTTTT. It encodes CASSRGLPAGELFF.

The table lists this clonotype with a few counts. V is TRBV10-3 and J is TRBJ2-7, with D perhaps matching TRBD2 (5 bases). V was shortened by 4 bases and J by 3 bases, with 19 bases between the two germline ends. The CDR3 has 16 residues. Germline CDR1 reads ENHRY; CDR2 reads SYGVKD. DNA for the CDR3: TGTGCCATCAGTGCGACGAATTCAGAGGGAGTCTACGAGCAGTACTTC. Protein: CAISATNSEGVYEQYF.

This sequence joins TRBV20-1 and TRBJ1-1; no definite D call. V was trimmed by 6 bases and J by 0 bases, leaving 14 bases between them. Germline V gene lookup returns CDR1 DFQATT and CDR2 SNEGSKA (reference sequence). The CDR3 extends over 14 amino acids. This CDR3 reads CSAPRAYMNTEAFF. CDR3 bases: TGCAGTGCCCCTAGGGCGTACATGAACACTGAAGCTTTCTTT.

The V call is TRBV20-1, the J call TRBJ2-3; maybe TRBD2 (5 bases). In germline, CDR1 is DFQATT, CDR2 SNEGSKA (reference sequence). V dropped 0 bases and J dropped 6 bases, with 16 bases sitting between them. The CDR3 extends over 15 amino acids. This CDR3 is CSARDMGDPLDTQYF. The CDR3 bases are TGCAGTGCTAGAGATATGGGAGACCCTCTGGATACGCAGTATTTT.

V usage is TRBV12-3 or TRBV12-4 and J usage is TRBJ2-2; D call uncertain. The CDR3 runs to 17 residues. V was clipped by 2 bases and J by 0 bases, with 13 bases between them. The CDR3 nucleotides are TGTGCCAGCAGTTTAAGGGTGCCTGCGACGAACACCGGGGAGCTGTTTTTT. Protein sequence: CASSLRVPATNTGELFF.

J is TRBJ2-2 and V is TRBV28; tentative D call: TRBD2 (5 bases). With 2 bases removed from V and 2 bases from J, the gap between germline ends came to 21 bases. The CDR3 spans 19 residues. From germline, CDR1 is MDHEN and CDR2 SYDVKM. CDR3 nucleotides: TGTGCCAGCAGTTTAGTACTAGGCGGACCGCCGCCTAACACCGGGGAGCTGTTTTTT. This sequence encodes CASSLVLGGPPPNTGELFF.

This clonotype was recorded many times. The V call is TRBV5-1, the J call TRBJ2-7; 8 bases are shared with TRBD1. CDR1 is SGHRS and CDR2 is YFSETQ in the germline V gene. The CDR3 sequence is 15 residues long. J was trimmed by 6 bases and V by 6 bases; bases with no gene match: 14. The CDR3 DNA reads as TGCGCCAGCACCCTATGGGGGACAGGATTCTCCGAGCAGTACTTC. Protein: CASTLWGTGFSEQYF.

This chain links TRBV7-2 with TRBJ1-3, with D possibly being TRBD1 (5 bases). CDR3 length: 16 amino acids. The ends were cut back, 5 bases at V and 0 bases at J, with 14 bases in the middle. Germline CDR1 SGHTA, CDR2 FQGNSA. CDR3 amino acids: CASSAAGTASGNTIYF. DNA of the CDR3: TGTGCCAGCAGCGCTGCCGGGACGGCCTCTGGAAACACCATATATTTT.

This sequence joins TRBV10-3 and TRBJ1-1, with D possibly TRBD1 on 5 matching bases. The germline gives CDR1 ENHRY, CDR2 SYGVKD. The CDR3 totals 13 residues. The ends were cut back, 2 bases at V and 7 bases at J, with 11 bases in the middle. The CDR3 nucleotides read TGTGCCATCAGTGAGGCCGGGGACGGTGAAGCTTTCTTT. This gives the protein CAISEAGDGEAFF.

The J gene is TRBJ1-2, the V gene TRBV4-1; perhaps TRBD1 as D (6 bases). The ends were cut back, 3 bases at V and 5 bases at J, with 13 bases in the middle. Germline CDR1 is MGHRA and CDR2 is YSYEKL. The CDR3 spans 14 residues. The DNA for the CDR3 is TGCGCCAGCAGCCACACCAGGGGATTTTATGGCTACACCTTC. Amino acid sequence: CASSHTRGFYGYTF.